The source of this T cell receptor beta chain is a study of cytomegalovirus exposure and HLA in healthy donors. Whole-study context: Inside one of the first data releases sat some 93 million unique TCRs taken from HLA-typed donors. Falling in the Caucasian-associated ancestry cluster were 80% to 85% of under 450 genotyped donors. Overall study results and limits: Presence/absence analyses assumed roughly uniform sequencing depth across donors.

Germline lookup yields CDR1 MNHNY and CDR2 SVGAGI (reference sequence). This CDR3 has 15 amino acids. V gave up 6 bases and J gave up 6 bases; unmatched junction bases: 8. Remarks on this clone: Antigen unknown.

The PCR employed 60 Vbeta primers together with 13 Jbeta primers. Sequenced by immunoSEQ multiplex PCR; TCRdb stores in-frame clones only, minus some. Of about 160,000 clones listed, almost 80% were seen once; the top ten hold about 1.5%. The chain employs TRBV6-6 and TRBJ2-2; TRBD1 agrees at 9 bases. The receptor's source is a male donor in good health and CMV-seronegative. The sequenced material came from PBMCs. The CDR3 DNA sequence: TGTGCCAGCAGCCCGGGACAGGGAGTTTCCGGGGAGCTGTTTTTT. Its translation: CASSPGQGVSGELFF.